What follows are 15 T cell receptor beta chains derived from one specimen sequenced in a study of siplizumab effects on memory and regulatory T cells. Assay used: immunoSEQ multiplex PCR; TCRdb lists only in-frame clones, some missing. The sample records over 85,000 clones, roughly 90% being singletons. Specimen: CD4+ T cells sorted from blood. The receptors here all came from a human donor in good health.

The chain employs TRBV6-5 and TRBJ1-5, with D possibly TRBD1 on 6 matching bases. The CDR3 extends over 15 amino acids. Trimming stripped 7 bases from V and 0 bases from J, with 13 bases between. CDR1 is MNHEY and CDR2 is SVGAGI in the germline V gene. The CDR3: CASIGQTYSNQPQHF. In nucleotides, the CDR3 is TGTGCCAGCATAGGACAGACCTATAGCAATCAGCCCCAGCATTTT.

CDR3 sequence (DNA): TGTGCCAGCAGCTTGGCTGTGAGGGCGAACACTGAAGCTTTCTTT. Protein: CASSLAVRANTEAFF. The rearrangement uses TRBV5-4 and TRBJ1-1; D unresolved. The length of the CDR3 is 15 residues. The V end lost 0 bases, the J end lost 1 base, and 10 bases lay between the germline ends. The V gene's germline CDR1 is SGHNT and CDR2 YYREEE (reference sequence). Full variable domain (rest looked up from reference TRBV5-4 and TRBJ1-1): ETGVTQSPTHLIKTRGQQVTLRCSSQSGHNTVSWYQQALGQGPQFIFQYYREEENGRGNFPPRFSGLQFPNYSSELNVNALELDDSALYLCASSLAVRANTEAFFGQGTRLTVV.

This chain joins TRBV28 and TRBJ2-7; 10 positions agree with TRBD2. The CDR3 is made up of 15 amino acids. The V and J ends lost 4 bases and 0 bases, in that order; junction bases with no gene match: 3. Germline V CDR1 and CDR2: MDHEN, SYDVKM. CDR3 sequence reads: CASSYTSGASYEQYF. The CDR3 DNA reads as TGTGCCAGCAGTTATACTAGCGGGGCCTCCTACGAGCAGTACTTC.

The CDR3 loop is CASSLDGTGTEAFF. The CDR3 DNA reads TGCGCCAGCAGCTTGGACGGGACGGGAACTGAAGCTTTCTTT. V usage is TRBV5-1 and J usage is TRBJ1-1, with a possible D match to TRBD1 (5 bases). This CDR3 region has 14 residues. The germline V gene has CDR1 SGHRS and CDR2 YFSETQ. Trimming pared 0 bases from V and 5 bases from J, leaving 11 bases between.

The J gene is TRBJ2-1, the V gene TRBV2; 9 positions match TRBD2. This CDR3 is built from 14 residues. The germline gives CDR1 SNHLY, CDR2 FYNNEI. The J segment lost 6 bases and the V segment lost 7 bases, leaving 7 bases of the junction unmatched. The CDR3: CASNRLAARNEQFF. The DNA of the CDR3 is TGTGCCAGCAATCGACTAGCGGCGCGCAATGAGCAGTTCTTC.

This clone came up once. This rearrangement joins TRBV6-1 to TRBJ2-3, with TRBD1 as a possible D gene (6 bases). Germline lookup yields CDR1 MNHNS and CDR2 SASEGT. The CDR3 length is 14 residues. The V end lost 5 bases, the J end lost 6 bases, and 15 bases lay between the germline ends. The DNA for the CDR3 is TGTGCCAGCAGTACCGGGACAAACTTGGATACGCAGTATTTT. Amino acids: CASSTGTNLDTQYF.

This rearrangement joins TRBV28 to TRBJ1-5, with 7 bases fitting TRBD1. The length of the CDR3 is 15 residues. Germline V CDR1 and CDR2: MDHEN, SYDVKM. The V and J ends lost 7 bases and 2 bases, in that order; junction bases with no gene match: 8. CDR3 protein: CASTVQGIGNQPQHF. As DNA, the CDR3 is TGTGCCAGCACCGTACAGGGGATTGGCAATCAGCCCCAGCATTTT.

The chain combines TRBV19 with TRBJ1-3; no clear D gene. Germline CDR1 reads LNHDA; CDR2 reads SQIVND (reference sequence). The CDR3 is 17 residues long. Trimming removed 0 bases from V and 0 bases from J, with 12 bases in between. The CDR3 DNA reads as TGTGCCAGTAGTATAGAGAGGGCGGGATCCTCTGGAAACACCATATATTTT. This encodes CASSIERAGSSGNTIYF.

The CDR3 DNA sequence: TGCGCCAGCAGTCCGCTAAAACTTGGGGAAGCGGGGAGGTCCTACAATGAGCAGTTCTTC. This codes for CASSPLKLGEAGRSYNEQFF. V gene TRBV5-1 combines with J gene TRBJ2-1, with 7 nucleotides matching TRBD2. J lost 1 base, V lost 5 bases, and 21 bases had no gene match. The CDR3 runs 20 residues. Germline values: CDR1 SGHRS, CDR2 YFSETQ. The full variable domain, completed using reference TRBV5-1 and TRBJ2-1, is KAGVTQTPRYLIKTRGQQVTLSCSPISGHRSVSWYQQTPGQGLQFLFEYFSETQRNKGNFPGRFSGRQFSNSRSEMNVSTLELGDSALYLCASSPLKLGEAGRSYNEQFFGPGTRLTVL.

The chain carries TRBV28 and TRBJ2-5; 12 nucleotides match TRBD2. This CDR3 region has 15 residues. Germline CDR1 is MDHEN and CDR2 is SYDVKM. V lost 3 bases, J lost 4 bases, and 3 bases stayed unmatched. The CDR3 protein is CASSFLAGGRETQYF. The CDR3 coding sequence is TGTGCCAGCAGTTTCCTAGCGGGGGGGCGAGAGACCCAGTACTTC.

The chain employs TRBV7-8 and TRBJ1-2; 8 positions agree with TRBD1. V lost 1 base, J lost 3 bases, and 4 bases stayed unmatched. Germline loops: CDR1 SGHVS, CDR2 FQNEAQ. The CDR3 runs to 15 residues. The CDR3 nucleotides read TGTGCCAGCAGCTTAGTTCCAGGGGGCGACTATGGCTACACCTTC. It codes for CASSLVPGGDYGYTF.

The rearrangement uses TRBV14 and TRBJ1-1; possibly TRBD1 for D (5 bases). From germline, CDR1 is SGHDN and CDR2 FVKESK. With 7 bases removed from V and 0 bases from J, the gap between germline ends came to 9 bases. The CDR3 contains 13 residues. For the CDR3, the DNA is TGTGCCAGCACTGGACAACTGAACACTGAAGCTTTCTTT. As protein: CASTGQLNTEAFF.

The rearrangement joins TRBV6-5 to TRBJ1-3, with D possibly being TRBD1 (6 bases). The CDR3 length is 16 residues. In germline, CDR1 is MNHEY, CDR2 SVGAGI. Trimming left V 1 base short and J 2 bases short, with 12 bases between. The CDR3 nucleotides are TGTGCCAGCAGTTACTATGGGGGGGGCCCTGGAAACACCATATATTTT. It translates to CASSYYGGGPGNTIYF.

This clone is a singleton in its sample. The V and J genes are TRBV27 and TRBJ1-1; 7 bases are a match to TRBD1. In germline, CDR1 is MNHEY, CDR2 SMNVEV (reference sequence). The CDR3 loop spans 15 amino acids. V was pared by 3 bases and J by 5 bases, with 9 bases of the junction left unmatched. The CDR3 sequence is CASSFDRVSGTEAFF. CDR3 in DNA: TGTGCCAGCAGTTTTGACAGGGTGTCAGGAACTGAAGCTTTCTTT.

The CDR3 DNA follows: TGCGCCAGCAGCTCTTTAAGTCTTGGAGGCGAGCAGTACTTC. This encodes CASSSLSLGGEQYF. The chain uses TRBV5-1 and TRBJ2-7, with D perhaps matching TRBD2 (5 bases). The CDR3 has 14 amino acids. Germline CDR1 reads SGHRS; CDR2 reads YFSETQ. Deletions cut 3 bases from V and 6 bases from J, with 16 bases between. The full variable domain, its missing parts supplied by reference TRBV5-1 and TRBJ2-7, is KAGVTQTPRYLIKTRGQQVTLSCSPISGHRSVSWYQQTPGQGLQFLFEYFSETQRNKGNFPGRFSGRQFSNSRSEMNVSTLELGDSALYLCASSSLSLGGEQYFGPGTRLTVT.